Here is one T cell receptor beta chain with its context. The sample comes from a study of control samples from healthy donors and cancer patients. Generated by immunoSEQ multiplex PCR, the TCRdb table keeps only in-frame clones and is missing some. Found here are about 61,000 clones, 90% of them singletons; the top ten hold around 5.9%. V was shortened by 5 bases and J by 11 bases, with 19 bases between the two germline ends. The CDR3 covers 15 residues. Germline V gene lookup returns CDR1 SEHNR and CDR2 FQNEAQ (reference sequence). Sequencing input: PBMCs. The origin of this receptor is a man in his sixties with colorectal cancer. The chain employs TRBV7-9 and TRBJ1-6; a weak D match, TRBD1 (5 bases). CDR3 DNA sequence: TGTGCCAGCAGCATAACCGGGGCCGGCAATACACCCCTCCACTTT. Protein: CASSITGAGNTPLHF.